These 28 T cell receptor beta chains were all obtained from the same sample, sequenced in a study of blood T cells in healthy people across ages. Sample-barcoded 5' priming and a J-beta primer mix drove a second PCR of about 7 to 12 cycles. TCRdb analysed the 5' RACE reads with MiXCR anew, one entry per CDR3 protein. This table holds 1.5 million to 2 million distinct CDR3 sequences, less than 50% found once. The sample comprised blood. These receptors were taken from a woman in her thirties or forties in good health.

In this sample, this clonotype turned up a few times. The chain couples TRBV27 to TRBJ2-7; D is possibly TRBD1 or TRBD2 (5 bases each). CDR1 and CDR2 (germline): MNHEY, SMNVEV (reference sequence). The germline V and J ends were trimmed by 5 bases and 2 bases, with 16 bases remaining between them. This CDR3 has 15 residues. The CDR3: CASSLQGRWAYEQYF. The CDR3 DNA reads TGTGCCAGCAGTCTTCAGGGACGCTGGGCCTACGAGCAGTACTTC.

This clonotype was recorded a few times. This sequence joins TRBV6-2 or TRBV6-3 and TRBJ1-6; a possible D gene is TRBD1 (5 bases). Trimming left V 0 bases short and J 7 bases short, with 13 bases between. CDR3 size: 16 residues. Germline assignment: CDR1 MNHEY and CDR2 SVGEGT. CDR3 protein: CASSYSRDYRNSPLHF. In nucleotides, the CDR3 is TGTGCCAGCAGTTACTCGCGGGACTATCGGAATTCACCCCTCCACTTT.

The chain is built from TRBV24-1 and TRBJ1-1; possible D gene TRBD1, 5 bases. The CDR3 spans 14 residues. Germline V gene sequence: CDR1 KGHDR, CDR2 SFDVKD. The V end was cut by 5 bases, the J end by 1 base, with 10 bases between. CDR3 DNA sequence: TGTGCCACCAGTGTTTTCGGGGCGAACACTGAAGCTTTCTTT. It codes for CATSVFGANTEAFF.

The V and J genes are TRBV5-1 and TRBJ2-6, with 8 nucleotides matching TRBD1. V lost 2 bases, J lost 1 base, and 5 bases stayed unmatched. The CDR3 contains 17 residues. Germline V gives CDR1 SGHRS, CDR2 YFSETQ. CDR3 sequence (DNA): TGCGCCAGCAGCTTACAGGGGGTTGTATCTGGGGCCAACGTCCTGACTTTC. Residues: CASSLQGVVSGANVLTF. The whole variable domain, remainder taken from reference TRBV5-1 and TRBJ2-6, is KAGVTQTPRYLIKTRGQQVTLSCSPISGHRSVSWYQQTPGQGLQFLFEYFSETQRNKGNFPGRFSGRQFSNSRSEMNVSTLELGDSALYLCASSLQGVVSGANVLTFGAGSRLTVL.

The table lists this clonotype with a few counts. The chain recombines TRBV11-1 with TRBJ2-3, with D perhaps matching TRBD1 (6 bases). V dropped 3 bases and J dropped 6 bases, with 16 bases sitting between them. Germline CDR1 and CDR2: SGHAT and FQDESV (reference sequence). The CDR3 loop spans 15 amino acids. CDR3 in amino acids: CASSLDPRQADTQYF. The CDR3, as DNA: TGTGCCAGCAGCTTGGACCCGAGACAGGCGGATACGCAGTATTTT.

Comments on this clonotype: A junction boundary mismatches the germline segment, possibly from a read error. V and J are TRBV5-6 and TRBJ2-3; no definite D call. CDR3 length equals 15 residues. CDR1 is SGHDT and CDR2 is YYEEEE in the germline V gene. The CDR3: CASSLMGMSTDAQYF. The DNA of the CDR3 is TGTGCCAGCAGCCTTATGGGGATGAGCACAGATGCGCAGTATTTT.

The J gene is TRBJ2-1, the V gene TRBV4-2; no definite D call. The CDR3 spans 16 residues. Trimming removed 1 base at V and 3 bases at J, with 13 bases between. Germline values: CDR1 LGHNA, CDR2 YNFKEQ. As DNA, the CDR3 is TGTGCCAGCAGCCAAGTAGGCGCGGCACTCTACAATGAGCAGTTCTTC. It translates to CASSQVGAALYNEQFF.

The rearrangement uses TRBV20-1 and TRBJ2-5, with 8 bases identical to TRBD2. Germline V gene data show CDR1 as DFQATT and CDR2 as SNEGSKA (reference sequence). The CDR3 is made up of 14 amino acids. V lost 6 bases and J lost 2; bases outside the gene matches: 8. The CDR3 here is CSAPTSVFQETQYF. The DNA for the CDR3 is TGCAGTGCCCCGACTAGCGTCTTTCAAGAGACCCAGTACTTC.

This chain connects TRBV6-1 to TRBJ2-3, with TRBD2 matching 13 bases. The CDR3 has 19 residues. Germline loops: CDR1 MNHNS, CDR2 SASEGT. Trimming removed 5 bases from V and 6 bases from J; junction bases left unmatched: 17. The CDR3 reads CASSQISTSGGALSDTQYF. CDR3 sequence (DNA): TGTGCCAGCAGTCAAATCTCTACTAGCGGGGGGGCCTTATCCGATACGCAGTATTTT.

This chain uses TRBV14 with TRBJ2-5, with 7 bases matching TRBD1. The V gene's germline CDR1 is SGHDN and CDR2 FVKESK. The V and J ends lost 1 base and 7 bases, in that order; junction bases with no gene match: 6. This CDR3 region has 14 residues. CDR3 bases: TGTGCCAGCAGCCAAGCACAGGGGACGGGGACCCAGTACTTC. Amino acid sequence: CASSQAQGTGTQYF. Full variable domain (rest looked up from reference TRBV14 and TRBJ2-5): EAGVTQFPSHSVIEKGQTVTLRCDPISGHDNLYWYRRVMGKEIKFLLHFVKESKQDESGMPNNRFLAERTGGTYSTLKVQPAELEDSGVYFCASSQAQGTGTQYFGPGTRLLVL.

The genes are TRBV6-2 or TRBV6-3 and TRBJ2-4; a possible D gene is TRBD2 (5 bases). Germline CDR1 is MNHEY and CDR2 is SVGEGT. Between the trimmed V and J ends, which lost 3 bases and 5 bases, there was a span of 11 bases. The CDR3 sequence is 14 residues long. CDR3 DNA: TGTGCCAGCAGTTATTCGGCCGGGGAAAACATTCAGTACTTC. Its translation: CASSYSAGENIQYF.

The count of this clonotype is one. The chain is built from TRBV12-3 or TRBV12-4 and TRBJ2-7; D possibly matches TRBD1 or TRBD2 (6 bases each). The J call may be wrong; the DNA end is better matched by TRBJ2-5. This CDR3 has 15 residues. The CDR3 loop is CASSLSGSGAETQYF. The CDR3 nucleotides read TGTGCCAGCAGTTTAAGCGGGTCGGGGGCAGAGACCCAGTACTTC.

The CDR3 loop reads CASSGHRGSRKTQYF. CDR3 in DNA: TGTGCCAGCAGCGGGCACAGGGGGTCTCGAAAGACCCAGTACTTC. The chain uses TRBV7-6 and TRBJ2-5; 8 bases align to TRBD1. Germline V lookup: CDR1 SGHVS, CDR2 FNYEAQ. Unmatched junction bases numbered 11, after V lost 5 bases and J lost 6 bases. The CDR3 has 15 amino acids.

This chain uses TRBV7-2 with TRBJ2-3; no clear D. CDR1 SGHTA and CDR2 FQGNSA come from the germline V gene. Trimming took off 5 bases at V and 4 bases at J, with 16 bases between the two ends. CDR3 length: 15 residues. The CDR3 DNA reads TGTGCCAGCAGCCCCTATCCTACCTCCGCAGATACGCAGTATTTT. Protein product: CASSPYPTSADTQYF.

The gene calls are TRBV2 and TRBJ2-5, with unresolved D. The assigned J gene may be wrong: the sequence end matches TRBJ2-7 better. Germline V gene data show CDR1 as SNHLY and CDR2 as FYNNEI. The CDR3 runs to 11 residues. CDR3 sequence (DNA): TGTGCCAGCAGTGGCGAAGCCGAGCAGTACTTC. The encoded protein is CASSGEAEQYF.

J is TRBJ2-5 and V is TRBV2; D remains ambiguous. V was trimmed by 11 bases and J by 0 bases, leaving 16 bases between them. The CDR3 length is 14 residues. Germline CDR1 is SNHLY and CDR2 is FYNNEI. CDR3 protein: CAGKTRQYQETQYF. The CDR3 DNA reads TGTGCCGGCAAGACGCGGCAGTACCAAGAGACCCAGTACTTC.

This sequence joins TRBV6-2 or TRBV6-3 and TRBJ2-7; D is perhaps TRBD1 (5 bases). This CDR3 is built from 13 residues. Germline values: CDR1 MNHEY, CDR2 SVGEGT. V lost 6 bases to trimming and J lost 5 bases, with 14 bases between them. The CDR3 loop is CASSPFGHHEQYF. The DNA of the CDR3 is TGTGCCAGCAGCCCCTTTGGACATCACGAGCAGTACTTC.

The chain joins TRBV20-1 to TRBJ2-1; 8 bases are shared with TRBD1. V lost 6 bases to trimming and J lost 7 bases; unmatched junction nucleotides: 14. The CDR3 covers 15 residues. CDR1 and CDR2 from the germline V gene are DFQATT and SNEGSKA (reference sequence). In DNA, the CDR3 is TGCAGTGCAGTCACAGGGGGGCCCCGATGGAATGAGCAGTTCTTC. Translating gives CSAVTGGPRWNEQFF.

This clonotype was found a few times. The J gene is TRBJ2-3, the V gene TRBV7-2, with D unclear. This CDR3 is built from 15 residues. Germline V gives CDR1 SGHTA, CDR2 FQGNSA. Trimming removed 6 bases at V and 0 bases at J, with 13 bases between. The DNA for the CDR3 is TGTGCCAGCAGAAAAAACAGATATAGCACAGATACGCAGTATTTT. This encodes CASRKNRYSTDTQYF.

The CDR3 is CASSEVCSGATYNEQFF. The CDR3, as DNA: TGTGCCAGCAGTGAAGTATGTAGCGGGGCCACTTACAATGAGCAGTTCTTC. The gene calls are TRBV6-1 and TRBJ2-1; TRBD2 agrees at 8 bases. CDR1 and CDR2 from the germline V gene are MNHNS and SASEGT. The CDR3 sequence is 17 residues long. V shed 1 base and J 4 bases; nucleotides not matched to a gene: 9.

This sequence joins TRBV20-1 and TRBJ1-2; D may be TRBD1 (5 bases). Trimming took 2 bases from V and 8 from J, leaving 15 bases between them. Germline lookup yields CDR1 DFQATT and CDR2 SNEGSKA (reference sequence). This CDR3 spans 13 amino acids. The CDR3, as DNA: TGCAGTGCTAGAAGTCAGGGAGGACGCGGCTACACCTTC. Amino acid sequence: CSARSQGGRGYTF.

This clonotype was recorded a few times. The genes are TRBV7-9 and TRBJ2-1; D possibly corresponds to TRBD2 (7 bases). CDR1 is SEHNR, CDR2 FQNEAQ, per germline (reference sequence). The CDR3 totals 17 residues. Deletions cut 2 bases from V and 6 bases from J, with 20 bases between. The DNA for the CDR3 is TGTGCCAGCAGCTTATTGGGGGGGGCTCGCCAGCCCAATGAGCAGTTCTTC. Translating it yields CASSLLGGARQPNEQFF.

A few counts support this clonotype. The V call is TRBV28, the J call TRBJ1-2; 9 bases agree with TRBD1. Germline V lookup: CDR1 MDHEN, CDR2 SYDVKM. V shed 6 bases and J 8 bases; nucleotides not matched to a gene: 4. The CDR3 totals 12 residues. The CDR3 here is CASRSTGGGYTF. For the CDR3, the DNA is TGTGCCAGCAGATCTACAGGGGGCGGCTACACCTTC.

The chain couples TRBV20-1 to TRBJ1-1; TRBD1 is a possible D gene (6 bases). The CDR3 runs 14 residues. Germline loops: CDR1 DFQATT, CDR2 SNEGSKA (reference sequence). V was pared by 3 bases and J by 4 bases, with 15 bases between. In DNA, the CDR3 is TGCAGTGCTAGTTGGCAGGGGAGGGGCACTGAAGCTTTCTTT. Translated, it gives CSASWQGRGTEAFF.

This clonotype was picked up a small number of times. The V call is TRBV7-2, the J call TRBJ2-4; 10 bases fit TRBD1. Per the germline V gene, CDR1 is SGHTA and CDR2 is FQGNSA. CDR3 size: 19 residues. Losses at the gene ends were 3 bases for V and 1 base for J; bases not matched to a gene: 12. Here the CDR3 reads CASSLRQGALWAAKNIQYF. In DNA, the CDR3 is TGTGCCAGCAGCTTGCGACAGGGGGCTCTCTGGGCGGCCAAAAACATTCAGTACTTC. Drawing the rest from reference TRBV7-2 and TRBJ2-4, the complete variable domain is GAGVSQSPSNKVTEKGKDVELRCDPISGHTALYWYRQSLGQGLEFLIYFQGNSAPDKSGLPSDRFSAERTGGSVSTLTIQRTQQEDSAVYLCASSLRQGALWAAKNIQYFGAGTRLSVL.

This clonotype was seen only a few times. The genes are TRBV4-1 and TRBJ2-1; 8 bases fit TRBD2. The CDR3 runs 16 residues. V was clipped by 3 bases and J by 6 bases; unmatched bases: 10. CDR1 MGHRA and CDR2 YSYEKL come from the germline V gene. The CDR3, as DNA: TGCGCCAGCAGCCAGGGTCCCGGGACTAGTGGCAATGAGCAGTTCTTC. This sequence encodes CASSQGPGTSGNEQFF.

The chain carries TRBV9 and TRBJ1-6; weak D call: TRBD1 (6 bases). The ends were cut back, 2 bases at V and 4 bases at J, with 10 bases in the middle. Germline assignment: CDR1 SGDLS and CDR2 YYNGEE. This CDR3 comprises 15 residues. Here the CDR3 reads CASSVRDNYNSPLHF. The CDR3 DNA follows: TGTGCCAGCAGCGTCCGGGACAATTATAATTCACCCCTCCACTTT.

The chain links TRBV20-1 to TRBJ2-6; possibly TRBD1 or TRBD2 for D (5 bases each). V shed 3 bases and J shed 2 bases, with 11 bases lying between them. The CDR3 extends over 15 amino acids. Germline V gene lookup returns CDR1 DFQATT and CDR2 SNEGSKA (reference sequence). In nucleotides, the CDR3 is TGCAGTGCTAGTTCTAGGGGAGCTGGGGCCAACGTCCTGACTTTC. Its protein is CSASSRGAGANVLTF.